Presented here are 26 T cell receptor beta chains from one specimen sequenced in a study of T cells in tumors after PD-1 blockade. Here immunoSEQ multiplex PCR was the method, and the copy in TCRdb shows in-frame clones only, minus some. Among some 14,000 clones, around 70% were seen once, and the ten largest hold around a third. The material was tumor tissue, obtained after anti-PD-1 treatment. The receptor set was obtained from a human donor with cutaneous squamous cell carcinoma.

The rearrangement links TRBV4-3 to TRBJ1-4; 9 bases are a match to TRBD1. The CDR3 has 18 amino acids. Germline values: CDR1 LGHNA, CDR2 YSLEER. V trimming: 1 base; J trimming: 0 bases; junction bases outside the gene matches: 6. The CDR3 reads CASSQGTDRGATNEKLFF. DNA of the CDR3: TGCGCCAGCAGCCAAGGCACGGACAGGGGTGCAACTAATGAAAAACTGTTTTTT.

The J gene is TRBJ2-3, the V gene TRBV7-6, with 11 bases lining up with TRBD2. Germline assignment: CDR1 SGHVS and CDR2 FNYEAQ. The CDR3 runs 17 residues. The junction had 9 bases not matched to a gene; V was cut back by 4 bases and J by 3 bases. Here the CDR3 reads CASSYSGGGARTDTQYF. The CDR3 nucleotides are TGTGCCAGCAGCTATAGCGGGGGGGGCGCGCGAACAGATACGCAGTATTTT.

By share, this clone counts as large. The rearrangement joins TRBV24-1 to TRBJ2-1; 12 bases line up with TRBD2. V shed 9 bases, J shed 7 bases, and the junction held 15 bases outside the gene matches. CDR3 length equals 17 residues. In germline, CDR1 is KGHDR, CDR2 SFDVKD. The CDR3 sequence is CATSGRLAGGPGNEQFF. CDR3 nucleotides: TGTGCCACCTCTGGAAGGCTAGCGGGAGGGCCGGGGAATGAGCAGTTCTTC.

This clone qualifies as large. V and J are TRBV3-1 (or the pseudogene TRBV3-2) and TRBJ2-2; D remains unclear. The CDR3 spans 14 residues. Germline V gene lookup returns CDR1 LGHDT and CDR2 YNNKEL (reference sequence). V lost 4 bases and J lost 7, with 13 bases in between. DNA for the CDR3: TGTGCCAGCAGCCCCCGACCCCTAGACGGGGAGCTGTTTTTT. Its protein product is CASSPRPLDGELFF.

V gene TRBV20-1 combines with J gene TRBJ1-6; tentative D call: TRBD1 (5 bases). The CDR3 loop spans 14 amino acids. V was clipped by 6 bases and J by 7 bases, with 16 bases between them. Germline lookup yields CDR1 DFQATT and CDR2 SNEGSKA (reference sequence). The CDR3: CSASRQTINSPLHF. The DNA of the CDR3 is TGCAGTGCGAGTAGACAGACGATAAATTCACCCCTCCACTTT.

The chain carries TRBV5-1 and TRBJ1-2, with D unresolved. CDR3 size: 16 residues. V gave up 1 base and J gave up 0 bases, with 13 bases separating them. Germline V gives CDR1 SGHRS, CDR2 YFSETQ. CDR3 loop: CASSLRVATPNYGYTF. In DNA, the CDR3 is TGCGCCAGCAGCTTGAGGGTCGCGACACCTAACTATGGCTACACCTTC.

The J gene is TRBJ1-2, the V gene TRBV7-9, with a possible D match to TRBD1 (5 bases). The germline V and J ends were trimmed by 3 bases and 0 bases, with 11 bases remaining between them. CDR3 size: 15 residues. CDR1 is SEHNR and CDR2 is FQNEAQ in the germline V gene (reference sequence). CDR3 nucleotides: TGTGCCAGCAGCTTCGGGGGGTCAACTAACTATGGCTACACCTTC. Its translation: CASSFGGSTNYGYTF. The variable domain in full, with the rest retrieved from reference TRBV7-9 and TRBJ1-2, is DTGVSQNPRHKITKRGQNVTFRCDPISEHNRLYWYRQTLGQGPEFLTYFQNEAQLEKSRLLSDRFSAERPKGSFSTLEIQRTEQGDSAMYLCASSFGGSTNYGYTFGSGTRLTVV.

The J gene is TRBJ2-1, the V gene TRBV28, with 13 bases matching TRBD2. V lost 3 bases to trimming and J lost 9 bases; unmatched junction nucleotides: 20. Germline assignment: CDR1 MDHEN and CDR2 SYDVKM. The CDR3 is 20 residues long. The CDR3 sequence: CASSFSPGLAGTVPWGEQFF. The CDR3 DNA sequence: TGTGCCAGCAGTTTCAGCCCGGGACTAGCGGGAACGGTTCCTTGGGGTGAGCAGTTCTTC.

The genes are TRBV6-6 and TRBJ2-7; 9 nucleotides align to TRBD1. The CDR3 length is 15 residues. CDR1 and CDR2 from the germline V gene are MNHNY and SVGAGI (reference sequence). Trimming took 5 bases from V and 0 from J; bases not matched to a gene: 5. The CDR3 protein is CASSATGGASYEQYF. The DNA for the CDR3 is TGTGCCAGCAGTGCGACAGGGGGAGCCTCCTACGAGCAGTACTTC.

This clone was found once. CDR3 region: CASSPAIAGEREQYF. The CDR3 nucleotides are TGTGCCAGCTCCCCGGCGATAGCGGGAGAAAGGGAGCAGTACTTC. The chain is built from TRBV18 and TRBJ2-7; 9 bases fit TRBD2. The trim removed 6 bases at V and 7 bases at J, leaving 13 bases unmatched. The length of the CDR3 is 15 residues. Looked up from germline, CDR1 is KGHSH and CDR2 is LQKENI.

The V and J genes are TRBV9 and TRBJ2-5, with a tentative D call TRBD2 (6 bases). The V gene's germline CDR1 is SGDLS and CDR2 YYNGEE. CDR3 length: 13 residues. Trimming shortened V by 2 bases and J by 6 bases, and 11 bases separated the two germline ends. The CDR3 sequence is CASSVFGGKTQYF. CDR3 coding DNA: TGTGCCAGCAGCGTTTTCGGGGGAAAGACCCAGTACTTC. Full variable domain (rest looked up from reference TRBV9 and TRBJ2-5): DSGVTQTPKHLITATGQRVTLRCSPRSGDLSVYWYQQSLDQGLQFLIQYYNGEERAKGNILERFSAQQFPDLHSELNLSSLELGDSALYFCASSVFGGKTQYFGPGTRLLVL.

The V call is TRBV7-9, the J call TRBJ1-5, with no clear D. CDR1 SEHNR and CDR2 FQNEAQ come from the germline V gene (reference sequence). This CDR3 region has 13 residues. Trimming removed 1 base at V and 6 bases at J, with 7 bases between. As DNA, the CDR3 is TGTGCCAGCAGCTTAGATTGGGGTCAGCCCCAGCATTTT. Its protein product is CASSLDWGQPQHF.

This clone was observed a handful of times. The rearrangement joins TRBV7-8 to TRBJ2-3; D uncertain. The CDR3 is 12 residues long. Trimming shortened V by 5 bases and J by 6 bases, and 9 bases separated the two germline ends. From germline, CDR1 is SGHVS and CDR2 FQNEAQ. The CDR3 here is CASSPNWDTQYF. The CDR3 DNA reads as TGTGCCAGCAGCCCAAACTGGGATACGCAGTATTTT.

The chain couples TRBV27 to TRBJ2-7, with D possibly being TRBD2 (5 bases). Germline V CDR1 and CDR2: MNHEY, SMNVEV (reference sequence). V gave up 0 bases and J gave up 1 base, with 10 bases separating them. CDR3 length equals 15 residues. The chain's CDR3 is CASSLSFGGSYEQYF. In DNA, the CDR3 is TGTGCCAGCAGTTTATCCTTCGGCGGGTCCTACGAGCAGTACTTC.

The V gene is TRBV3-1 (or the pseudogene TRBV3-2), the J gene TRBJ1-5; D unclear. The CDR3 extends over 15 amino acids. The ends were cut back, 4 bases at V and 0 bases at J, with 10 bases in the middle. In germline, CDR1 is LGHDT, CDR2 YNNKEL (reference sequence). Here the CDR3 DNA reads TGTGCCAGCAGCCCCGCGGGAAATAGCAATCAGCCCCAGCATTTT. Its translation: CASSPAGNSNQPQHF.

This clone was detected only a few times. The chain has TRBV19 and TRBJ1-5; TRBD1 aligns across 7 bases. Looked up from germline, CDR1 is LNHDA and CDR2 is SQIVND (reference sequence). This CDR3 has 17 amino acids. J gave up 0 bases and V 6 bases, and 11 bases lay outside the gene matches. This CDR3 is CASSRGRGDSSNQPQHF. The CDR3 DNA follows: TGTGCCAGTAGCCGGGGCAGGGGGGACTCTAGCAATCAGCCCCAGCATTTT.

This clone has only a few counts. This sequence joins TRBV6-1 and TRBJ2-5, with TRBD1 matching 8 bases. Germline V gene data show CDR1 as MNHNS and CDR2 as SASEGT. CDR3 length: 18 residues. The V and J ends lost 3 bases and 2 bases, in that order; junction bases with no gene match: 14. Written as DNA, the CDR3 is TGTGCCAGCAGTGACCAATTCCCCGGGACAGGCCTACAAGAGACCCAGTACTTC. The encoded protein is CASSDQFPGTGLQETQYF.

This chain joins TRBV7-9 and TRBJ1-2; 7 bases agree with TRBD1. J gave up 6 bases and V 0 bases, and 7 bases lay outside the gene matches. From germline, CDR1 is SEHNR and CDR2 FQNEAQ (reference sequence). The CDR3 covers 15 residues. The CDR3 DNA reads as TGTGCCAGCAGCTTAGCCGGACAGGCAGTAGATGGCTACACCTTC. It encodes CASSLAGQAVDGYTF.

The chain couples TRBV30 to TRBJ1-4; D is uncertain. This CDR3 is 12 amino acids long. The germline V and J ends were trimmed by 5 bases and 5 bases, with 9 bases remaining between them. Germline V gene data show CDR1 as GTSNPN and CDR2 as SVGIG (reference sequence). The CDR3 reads CAWGMQNEKLFF. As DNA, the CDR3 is TGTGCCTGGGGGATGCAAAATGAAAAACTGTTTTTT.

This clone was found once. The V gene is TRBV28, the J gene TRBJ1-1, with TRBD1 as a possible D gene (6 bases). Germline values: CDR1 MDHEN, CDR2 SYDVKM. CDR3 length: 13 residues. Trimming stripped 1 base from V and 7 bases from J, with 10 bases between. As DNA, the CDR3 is TGTGCCAGCAGTTTATCGCAGGGGCATGAAGCTTTCTTT. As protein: CASSLSQGHEAFF.

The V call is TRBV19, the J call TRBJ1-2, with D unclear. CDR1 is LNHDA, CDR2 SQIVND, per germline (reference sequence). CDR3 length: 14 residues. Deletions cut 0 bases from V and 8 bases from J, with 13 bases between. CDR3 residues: CASSIDLGTSGYTF. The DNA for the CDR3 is TGTGCCAGTAGTATAGATCTTGGCACCTCAGGCTACACCTTC.

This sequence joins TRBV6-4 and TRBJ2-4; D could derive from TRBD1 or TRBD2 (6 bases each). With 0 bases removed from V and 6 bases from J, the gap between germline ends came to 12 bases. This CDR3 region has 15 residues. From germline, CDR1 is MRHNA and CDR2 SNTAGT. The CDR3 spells CASSDSTGAGNIQYF. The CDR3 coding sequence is TGTGCCAGCAGTGACTCGACGGGGGCTGGAAACATTCAGTACTTC.

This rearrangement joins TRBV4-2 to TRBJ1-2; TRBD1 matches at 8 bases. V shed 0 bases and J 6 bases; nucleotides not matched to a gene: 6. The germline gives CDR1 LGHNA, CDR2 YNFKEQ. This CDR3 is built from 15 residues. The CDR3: CASSQEGAGGHGYTF. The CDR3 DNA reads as TGTGCCAGCAGCCAAGAAGGGGCAGGGGGCCATGGCTACACCTTC.

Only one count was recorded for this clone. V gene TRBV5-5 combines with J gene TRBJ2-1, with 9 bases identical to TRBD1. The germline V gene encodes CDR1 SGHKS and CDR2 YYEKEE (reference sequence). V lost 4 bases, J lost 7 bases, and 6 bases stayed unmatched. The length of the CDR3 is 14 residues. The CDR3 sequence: CASSPGTGWNEQFF. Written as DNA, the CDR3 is TGTGCCAGCAGCCCCGGGACAGGGTGGAATGAGCAGTTCTTC.

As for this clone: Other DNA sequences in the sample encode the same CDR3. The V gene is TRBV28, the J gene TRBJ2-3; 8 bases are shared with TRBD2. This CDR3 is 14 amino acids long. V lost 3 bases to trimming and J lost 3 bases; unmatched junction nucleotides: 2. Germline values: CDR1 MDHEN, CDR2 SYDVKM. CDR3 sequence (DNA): TGTGCCAGCAGTTTTGTAGCGGGGACAGATACGCAGTATTTT. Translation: CASSFVAGTDTQYF.

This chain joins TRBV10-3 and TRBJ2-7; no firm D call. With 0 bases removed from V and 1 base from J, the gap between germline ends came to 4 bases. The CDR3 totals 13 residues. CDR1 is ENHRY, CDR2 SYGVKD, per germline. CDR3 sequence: CAISESTSYEQYF. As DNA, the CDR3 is TGTGCCATCAGTGAGTCGACATCCTACGAGCAGTACTTC.